The 7 T cell receptor beta chains listed next were all sequenced from one sample in a study of blood T cell repertoires in COVID-19. Repertoires were generated with immunoSEQ multiplex PCR, while TCRdb's copy carries only in-frame clones and drops some. The profile shows about 55,000 clones, approximately 92% of them singletons. The sequenced sample was peripheral blood. These receptors all come from a man at least 80 years old with acute or convalescent COVID-19.

The chain carries TRBV30 and TRBJ2-3, with 11 bases lining up with TRBD2. Germline V gives CDR1 GTSNPN, CDR2 SVGIG (reference sequence). The CDR3 is made up of 15 amino acids. Losses at the gene ends were 3 bases for V and 5 bases for J; bases not matched to a gene: 7. CDR3 coding DNA: TGTGCCTGGAGCCCTCTAGCGGGGGGACGAGATACGCAGTATTTT. Amino acid sequence: CAWSPLAGGRDTQYF.

The V gene is TRBV6-5, the J gene TRBJ2-5; D not resolved. V lost 0 bases and J 7 bases, leaving 12 bases between the germline ends. Germline CDR1 MNHEY, CDR2 SVGAGI. The CDR3 spans 14 residues. In DNA, the CDR3 is TGTGCCAGCAGTTACTCGCACTGGGCAAGGACCCAGTACTTC. It codes for CASSYSHWARTQYF.

V usage is TRBV5-1 and J usage is TRBJ2-5, with D possibly being TRBD1 (5 bases). V dropped 0 bases and J dropped 2 bases, with 17 bases sitting between them. This CDR3 comprises 17 residues. CDR1 is SGHRS and CDR2 is YFSETQ in the germline V gene. CDR3: CASSLGGQGSVQETQYF. The CDR3 DNA reads as TGCGCCAGCAGCTTGGGGGGTCAGGGCTCGGTTCAAGAGACCCAGTACTTC. The complete variable domain, with remaining parts taken from reference TRBV5-1 and TRBJ2-5, reads KAGVTQTPRYLIKTRGQQVTLSCSPISGHRSVSWYQQTPGQGLQFLFEYFSETQRNKGNFPGRFSGRQFSNSRSEMNVSTLELGDSALYLCASSLGGQGSVQETQYFGPGTRLLVL.

The chain links TRBV11-2 to TRBJ1-6; D may be TRBD1 (6 bases). V was cut by 2 bases and J by 0 bases, with 17 bases left in between. Germline loops: CDR1 SGHAT, CDR2 FQNNGV. This CDR3 is 19 amino acids long. The CDR3 sequence is CASSLNQPTGSSYNSPLHF. The CDR3 DNA is TGTGCCAGCAGCTTAAACCAACCGACAGGCAGCTCCTATAATTCACCCCTCCACTTT. Full variable domain (outside the CDR3, taken from reference TRBV11-2 and TRBJ1-6): EAGVAQSPRYKIIEKRQSVAFWCNPISGHATLYWYQQILGQGPKLLIQFQNNGVVDDSQLPKDRFSAERLKGVDSTLKIQPAKLEDSAVYLCASSLNQPTGSSYNSPLHFGNGTRLTVT.

The rearrangement joins TRBV25-1 to TRBJ2-2; the match to TRBD1 covers 8 bases. Trimming at V came to 7 bases and at J to 7 bases, leaving 8 bases not matched to a gene. This CDR3 comprises 14 residues. The germline V gene has CDR1 MGHDK and CDR2 SYGVNS. CDR3 loop: CASMRSGGGGELFF. DNA of the CDR3: TGTGCCAGCATGAGATCAGGGGGCGGCGGGGAGCTGTTTTTT.

This chain joins TRBV7-2 and TRBJ1-1, with TRBD1 identical over 10 bases. The CDR3 has 18 residues. Losses at the gene ends were 5 bases for V and 6 bases for J; bases not matched to a gene: 18. From germline, CDR1 is SGHTA and CDR2 FQGNSA. The CDR3 sequence: CASSPNRGQIGQGAEAFF. Written as DNA, the CDR3 is TGTGCCAGCAGCCCTAACAGGGGGCAGATCGGACAGGGGGCTGAAGCTTTCTTT.

The chain has TRBV7-2 and TRBJ2-3; 7 nucleotides align to TRBD1. Germline values: CDR1 SGHTA, CDR2 FQGNSA. Trimming took 8 bases from V and 2 from J; bases not matched to a gene: 7. The CDR3 runs to 14 residues. This CDR3 reads CASSLQGPTDTQYF. In DNA form, the CDR3 reads TGTGCCAGCTCCTTACAGGGGCCCACAGATACGCAGTATTTT.